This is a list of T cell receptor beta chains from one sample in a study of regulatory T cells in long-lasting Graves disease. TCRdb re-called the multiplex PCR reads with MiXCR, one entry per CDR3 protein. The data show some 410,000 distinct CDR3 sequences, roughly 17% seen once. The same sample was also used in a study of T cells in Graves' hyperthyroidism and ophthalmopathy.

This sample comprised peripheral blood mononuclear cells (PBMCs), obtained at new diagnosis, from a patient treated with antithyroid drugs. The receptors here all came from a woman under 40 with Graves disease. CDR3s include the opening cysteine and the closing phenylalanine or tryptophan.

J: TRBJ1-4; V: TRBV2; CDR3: CATYTENEKLFF
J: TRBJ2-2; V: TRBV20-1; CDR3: CSATLAGGNTGELFF
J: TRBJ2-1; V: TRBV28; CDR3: CASSPSLGGSEQFF
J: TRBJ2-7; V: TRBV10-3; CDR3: CAIKSAGDYEQYF
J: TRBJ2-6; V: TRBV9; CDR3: CASSSQGFTGANVLTF
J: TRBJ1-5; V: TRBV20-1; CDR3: CSARGGQVQQPQHF
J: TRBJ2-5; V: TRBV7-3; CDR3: CASSLNSGAGETQYF
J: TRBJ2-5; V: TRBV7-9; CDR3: CASSFSTTGKTQYF
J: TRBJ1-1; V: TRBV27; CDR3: CASSLLEGQGHTEAFF
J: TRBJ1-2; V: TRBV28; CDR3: CACSLSGGEGGYGYTF
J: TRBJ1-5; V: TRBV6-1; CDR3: CASRSRGNQPQHF
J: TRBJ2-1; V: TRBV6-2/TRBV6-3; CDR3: CASSQPPGQGYNEQFF
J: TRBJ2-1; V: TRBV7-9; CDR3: CASSRMTSGRGGNEQFF
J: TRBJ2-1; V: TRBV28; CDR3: CASSLFVTSGKVVGNEQFF
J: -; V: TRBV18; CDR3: CASSRQGETQYF
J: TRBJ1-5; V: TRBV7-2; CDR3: CASSLAAVSGGSQPQHF
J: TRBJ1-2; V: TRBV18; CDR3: CASSPPRTGQNYGYTF
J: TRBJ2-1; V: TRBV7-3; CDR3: CASSSIAGALNEQFF
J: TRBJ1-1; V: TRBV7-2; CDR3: CAGQIESEAFF
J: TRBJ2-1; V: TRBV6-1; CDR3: CASSRASHDEQFF
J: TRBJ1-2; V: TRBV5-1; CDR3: CASSLEARGLVGGYTF
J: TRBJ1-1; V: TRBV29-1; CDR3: CSVNRGTVSTEAFF
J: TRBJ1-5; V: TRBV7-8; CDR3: CASSLVIGLRDHSNQPQHF
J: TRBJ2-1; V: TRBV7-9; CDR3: CASSRLAENGFF
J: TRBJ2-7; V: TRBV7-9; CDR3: CASSFKAGTSPTLYEQYF
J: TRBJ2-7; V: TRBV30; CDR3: CAWSVAGGPYEQYF
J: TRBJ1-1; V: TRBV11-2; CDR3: CASSLGPPRYTEAFF
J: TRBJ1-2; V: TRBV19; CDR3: CASSNQGEIGYTF
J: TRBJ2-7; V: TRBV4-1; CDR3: CASSQTGTSVLNEQYF
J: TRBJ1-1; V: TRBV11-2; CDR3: CASSIHPKTHTEAFF
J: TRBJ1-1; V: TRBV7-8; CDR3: CASSWGQGNTEAFF
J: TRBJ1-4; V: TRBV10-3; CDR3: CAINDGGLNEKLFF
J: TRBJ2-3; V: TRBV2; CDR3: CASYGSAIAGGMAHTDTQYF
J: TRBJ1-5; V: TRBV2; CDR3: CASTKGKANQPQHF
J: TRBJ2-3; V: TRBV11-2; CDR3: CASSLEAGLFGTDTQYF
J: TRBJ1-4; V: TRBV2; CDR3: CASRDRTGTGEKLFF
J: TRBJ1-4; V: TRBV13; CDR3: CASSLQARGDEELFF
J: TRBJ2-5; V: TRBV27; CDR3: CASSRGRGRETQYF
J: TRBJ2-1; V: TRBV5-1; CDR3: CASSLEMHYNEQFF
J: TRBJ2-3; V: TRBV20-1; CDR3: CSARVGLAGEEQYF
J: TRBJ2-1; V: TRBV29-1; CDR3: CSVRNRLASYNEQFF
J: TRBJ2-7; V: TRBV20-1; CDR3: CSARDLRAGGSREQYF
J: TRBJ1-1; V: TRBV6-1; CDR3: CASSQIRSTEAFF
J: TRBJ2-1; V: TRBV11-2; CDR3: CASSLDFASNEQFF
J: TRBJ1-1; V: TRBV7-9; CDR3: CASSPPPRTEAFF
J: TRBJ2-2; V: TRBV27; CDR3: CASSPYKGTGELFF
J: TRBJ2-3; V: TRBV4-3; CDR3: CASSQGREGLTDTQYF
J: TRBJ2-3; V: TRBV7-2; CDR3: CASSLVGREGDTQYF
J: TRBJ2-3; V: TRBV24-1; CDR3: CATSDLRTSGSTDTQYF
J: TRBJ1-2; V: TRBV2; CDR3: CASSELGPTAGYGYTF
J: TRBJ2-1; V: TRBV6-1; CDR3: CASTDGNEQFF
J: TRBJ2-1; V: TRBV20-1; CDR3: CSFMDHSSYNEQFF